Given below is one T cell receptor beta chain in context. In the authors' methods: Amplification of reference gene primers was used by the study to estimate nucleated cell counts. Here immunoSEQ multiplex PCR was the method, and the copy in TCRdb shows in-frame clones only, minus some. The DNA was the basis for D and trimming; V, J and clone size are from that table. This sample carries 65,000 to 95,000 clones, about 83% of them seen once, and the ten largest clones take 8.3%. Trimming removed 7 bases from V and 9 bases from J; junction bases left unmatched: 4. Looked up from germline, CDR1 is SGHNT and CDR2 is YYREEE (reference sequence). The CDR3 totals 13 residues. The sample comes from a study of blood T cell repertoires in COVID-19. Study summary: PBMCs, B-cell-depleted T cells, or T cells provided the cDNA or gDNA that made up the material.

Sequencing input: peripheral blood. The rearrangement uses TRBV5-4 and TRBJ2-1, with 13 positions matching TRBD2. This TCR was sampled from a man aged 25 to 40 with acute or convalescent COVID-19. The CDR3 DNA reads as TGTGCCAGCGGGACTAGCGGGAATAGTGAGCAGTTCTTC. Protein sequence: CASGTSGNSEQFF.